This record covers a single T cell receptor (beta chain). Its antigen is still unknown. No base quality information exists; no much larger clone differs at one position. On a MiSeq, deep resolution sequencing aimed for a depth between 1 in 1 million and 1 in 200,000 T cells, with each clonotype covered 10x on average. TCR beta libraries were generated with the immunoSEQ hsTCRB Kit. Per the source publication's procedure: Data were analyzed with ImmunoSEQ Data Assistant and ImmunoSEQ Analyzer, with V, D and J genes assigned per IMGT definitions. Clonality was computed as one minus normalized Shannon entropy of productive rearrangement frequencies, ranging from 0 to 1. Only overrepresented clonotypes making up at least 0.05% of the repertoire of each patient were included in the public clonotype analysis. Repertoires from some twelve age-matched healthy donors in immuneACCESS were used as clonality controls. This is the immuneACCESS table as TCRdb keeps it, with only in-frame sequences that have V and J called. A part of the clones is gone; compared with another copy, unresolved V genes explain less than half, and the rest is unexplained. D and trimming come from the DNA, and the V and J calls and clone size come from that table. The sample table lists tens of thousands of clones, around 68% of them with a count of one. Roughly 26% of the sample comes from the top ten.

For TCR beta library preparation, approximately 2 micrograms of genomic DNA were extracted from the cryopreserved PBMCs. High-throughput TCR beta sequencing was performed on longitudinal blood samples from CLL patients receiving ibrutinib monotherapy. The patients took part in an open-label, single-center phase 2 trial of ibrutinib monotherapy. The data belong to a study of cytotoxic CD8 clonotypes in ibrutinib-treated CLL (dated by TCRdb to the early 2020s). Broadly, across the study: The cohort was composed of 11 relapsed/refractory and about 15 treatment-naive patients; IGHV unmutated status was identified in approximately 17 patients. On average, each sample yielded roughly 260,000 productive templates and about 100,000 productive rearrangements. Longitudinal samples were obtainable from about 30% of the roughly 90 participants in the trial. Cryopreserved peripheral blood mononuclear cells were collected before treatment, at response, and at either disease progression or sustained remission. Partial responses were observed in some 24 patients and complete responses in 2; after a median follow-up of roughly 72 months, remission was maintained in approximately 15 patients and progression was observed in about twelve. The response samples were drawn at a median of approximately twelve months into treatment, with a range of about 6 to 36 months. Findings and caveats that apply to the study as a whole: Clonality increased at ibrutinib response, stayed stable in sustained remission, and fell back toward baseline at progression. Sampling times were not matched between patients in sustained remission and patients whose disease was progressing, and lymph node repertoires were not examined. At baseline, clonality was higher than in age-matched healthy donors and showed a strong correlation with circulating CD8+ T-cell counts. Public clonotypes were found to be uncommon and were observed to contract or remain stable during treatment; the increase in clonality was shown to reflect expansion of private clonotypes at ibrutinib response.

The CDR3, cysteine through phenylalanine, is 15 amino acids long. Only the CDR3 part of the read is kept: 45 bases, read in frame from the first base. A distance of 12 bases separates the germline ends of V and J, which lose 6 bases and 0 bases respectively. CDR1 MDHEN and CDR2 SYDVKM are derived from the germline V gene. This sample comprised PBMCs, obtained before ibrutinib treatment. The clonotype comes from a human donor with chronic lymphocytic leukemia. The chain links TRBV28 with TRBJ2-4; the D gene is possibly TRBD1 or TRBD2, with 5 bases matching each. CDR3 protein: CASRGPALAKNIQYF. The nucleotide sequence reads as follows: TGTGCCAGCAGGGGACCAGCTCTAGCCAAAAACATTCAGTACTTC.